The source of this T cell receptor (beta chain) is a study of shared clonotypes between healthy human individuals. Study results and limitations: In the sorted subsets, rarefaction showed sequencing was incomplete despite large depth. Naive subsets tended to show greater estimated richness than memory subsets.

Each replicate PCR on the sorted subsets used around 200 ng DNA (around 31,000 T cell genomes). Some clones are missing from TCRdb's copy, which holds only in-frame ones; the method was immunoSEQ multiplex PCR. Of over a million clones listed, about 96% were seen once; the top ten hold more than 0.9%. Comment on this clone: Its antigen is still unknown.

The sample was naive CD4+ T cells sorted from blood. Subset described: CD45RA+ positively selected. This sequence originates from a man younger than 45 in good health.

CDR3: CASSADRPIYNEQFF. CDR3 coding DNA: TGTGCCAGCTCAGCCGACAGACCTATTTACAATGAGCAGTTCTTC. The chain has TRBV18 and TRBJ2-1; tentatively, D is TRBD1 (5 bases). Germline V gene data show CDR1 as KGHSH and CDR2 as LQKENI. The CDR3 covers 15 residues. The ends were cut back, 5 bases at V and 4 bases at J, with 15 bases in the middle.